This T cell receptor beta chain appears in the sequencing data of a study of OX40 agonist ivuxolimab in advanced cancers. Study background: Checkpoint inhibitors had been given previously to over 30% of patients. General study points: Relatively little clonal expansion, among the lowest observed, appeared in partial responders at 0.1-3.0 mg/kg. At 0.1 to 3.0 mg/kg and by week 6, clonal expansion occurred in CD4+ and CD8+ blood T cells.

This table comes from immunoSEQ multiplex PCR, and its TCRdb copy is limited to in-frame clones, with some not included. This sample has about 110,000 clones, with approximately 89% found just once. Peripheral blood came from all dose cohorts at three timepoints. This clone was seen only a few times. The antigen remains undetermined. Trimming took off 0 bases at V and 7 bases at J, with 7 bases between the two ends. The CDR3 sequence is 13 residues long. CDR1 and CDR2 from the germline V gene are WSHSY and SAAADI. The chain joins TRBV10-2 to TRBJ1-5; D unresolved. The sample was CD4+ or CD8+ T cells sorted from blood, taken in a trial of the OX40 agonist ivuxolimab. The sequence derives from an adult with an advanced solid tumor such as melanoma, head and neck, liver or kidney cancer. CDR3 bases: TGCGCCAGCAGTGAGTCGAACGGGCAGCCCCAGCATTTT. It encodes CASSESNGQPQHF.